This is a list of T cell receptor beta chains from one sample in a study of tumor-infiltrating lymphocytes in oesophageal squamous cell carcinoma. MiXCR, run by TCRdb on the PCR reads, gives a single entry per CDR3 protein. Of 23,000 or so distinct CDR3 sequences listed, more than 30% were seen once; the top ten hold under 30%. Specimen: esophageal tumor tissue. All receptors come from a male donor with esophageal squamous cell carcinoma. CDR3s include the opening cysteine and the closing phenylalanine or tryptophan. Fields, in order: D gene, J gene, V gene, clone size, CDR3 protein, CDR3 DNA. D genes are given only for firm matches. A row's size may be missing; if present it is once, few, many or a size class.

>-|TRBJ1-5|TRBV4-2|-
CASSQDLRTNQPQHF
TGTGCCAGCAGCCAAGATCTGAGAACTAATCAGCCCCAGCATTTT
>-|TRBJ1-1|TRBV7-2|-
CASSLEGRGTNTEAFF
TGTGCCAGCAGCTTAGAAGGGCGGGGGACGAACACTGAAGCTTTCTTT
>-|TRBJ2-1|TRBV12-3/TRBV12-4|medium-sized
CASRGTGRSNEQFF
TGTGCCAGCAGGGGGACTGGCCGGTCGAATGAGCAGTTCTTC
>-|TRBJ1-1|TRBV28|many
CASSLVGGPVEAFF
TGTGCCAGCAGTTTAGTGGGCGGTCCCGTTGAAGCTTTCTTT
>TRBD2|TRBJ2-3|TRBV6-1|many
CASSSTSGGTDTQYF
TGTGCCAGCAGTTCCACTAGCGGGGGCACAGATACGCAGTATTTT
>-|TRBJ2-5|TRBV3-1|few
CASSQWGARQETQYF
TGTGCCAGCAGCCAATGGGGGGCGCGACAAGAGACCCAGTACTTC
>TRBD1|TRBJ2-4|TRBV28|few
CASGTGGFRAKNIQYF
TGTGCCAGCGGGACAGGGGGGTTTCGTGCCAAAAACATTCAGTACTTC
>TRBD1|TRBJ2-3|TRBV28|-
CASSLARGRIDTQYF
TGTGCCAGCAGTTTGGCGAGGGGGCGGATAGATACGCAGTATTTT
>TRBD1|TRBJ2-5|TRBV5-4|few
CASSEDRGREETQYF
TGTGCCAGCAGCGAAGACAGGGGGCGCGAAGAGACCCAGTACTTC
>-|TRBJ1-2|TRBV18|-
CASSSTLTVPSNYGYTF
TGTGCCAGCTCATCCACTTTGACAGTCCCCTCTAACTATGGCTACACCTTC
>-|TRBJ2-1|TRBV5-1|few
CASSLGDRANEQFF
TGCGCCAGCAGCTTGGGAGACAGAGCCAATGAGCAGTTCTTC
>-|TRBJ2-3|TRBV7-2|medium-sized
CASSSYTDTQYF
TGTGCCAGCAGCTCGTACACAGATACGCAGTATTTT
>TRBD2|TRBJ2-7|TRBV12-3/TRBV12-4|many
CASITPGTSVRGEQYF
TGTGCCAGCATCACTCCCGGGACTAGCGTGAGAGGAGAGCAGTACTTC
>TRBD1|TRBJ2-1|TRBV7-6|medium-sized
CASSPGGTGRSEQFF
TGTGCCAGCAGCCCAGGGGGGACAGGGAGATCTGAGCAGTTCTTC
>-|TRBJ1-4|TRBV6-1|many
CASSRDVGEKLFF
TGTGCCAGCAGTAGGGACGTCGGAGAAAAACTGTTTTTT
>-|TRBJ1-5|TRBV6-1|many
CASSDNTRVGSQPQHF
TGTGCCAGCAGTGATAACACCAGGGTGGGGAGTCAGCCCCAGCATTTT
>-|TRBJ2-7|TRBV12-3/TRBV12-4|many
CASSLVNVGTIYEQYF
TGTGCCAGCAGTTTAGTTAATGTAGGGACAATCTACGAGCAGTACTTC
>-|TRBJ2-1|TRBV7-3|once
CASSLRSGVTYEQFF
TGTGCCAGCAGCTTAAGGTCGGGAGTAACGTATGAGCAGTTCTTC
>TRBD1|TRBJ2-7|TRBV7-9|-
CASAGDRTGKPGSEQYF
TGTGCCAGCGCTGGAGACCGGACAGGAAAACCTGGGAGCGAGCAGTACTTC
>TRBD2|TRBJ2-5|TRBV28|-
CASSLGGGRLETQYF
TGTGCCAGCAGTCTTGGAGGCGGGAGACTGGAGACCCAGTACTTC
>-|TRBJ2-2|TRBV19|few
CASSRLWEGNTGELFF
TGTGCCAGTAGTAGGCTTTGGGAAGGGAACACCGGGGAGCTGTTTTTT
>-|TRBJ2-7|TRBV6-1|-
CARTLGRDLKVNEQYF
TGTGCCAGAACTTTGGGACGAGACCTGAAGGTGAACGAGCAGTACTTC
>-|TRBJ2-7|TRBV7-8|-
CASSFSRAGSEQYF
TGTGCCAGCAGCTTTAGTAGGGCCGGGAGCGAGCAGTACTTC